Included here is one TCR beta chain sequence, with context. Trimming pared 2 bases from V and 0 bases from J, leaving 10 bases between. The CDR3 spans 15 residues. CDR1 and CDR2 from the germline V gene are SGHNT and YYREEE (reference sequence). The data were taken from a study of PD-L1 blockade in urothelial cancer. The time point: peripheral blood 6 weeks after treatment start. The protocol was immunoSEQ multiplex PCR, while the TCRdb copy is restricted to in-frame clones and leaves out a portion. The sample consists of some 50,000 clones, approximately 85% of them appearing once. The receptor's source is a man in his forties or fifties with urothelial cancer. The chain links TRBV5-4 to TRBJ2-3, with D possibly matching TRBD2 (5 bases). This sample comprised PBMCs, obtained around atezolizumab (anti-PD-L1) treatment. CDR3 loop: CASSLLGISTDTQYF. CDR3 sequence (DNA): TGTGCCAGCAGCTTACTAGGGATAAGCACAGATACGCAGTATTTT.